Presented here are 5 T cell receptor beta chains from one specimen sequenced in a study of CDR3 diversity in severe acne. One entry per CDR3 protein results from TCRdb running MiXCR on the PCR reads. The table lists tens of thousands of distinct CDR3 sequences, 45% to 60% of them singletons. The sample was blood. All receptors derive from a male donor in good health, without acne.

In its sample, this clonotype is medium-sized. The chain uses TRBV20-1 and TRBJ2-7; possibly TRBD1 for D (6 bases). The V gene lost 1 base and the J gene lost 4 bases, with 11 bases spanning the gap. There are 13 residues in the CDR3. Germline-derived CDR1 and CDR2 are DFQATT and SNEGSKA (reference sequence). The CDR3 loop is CSARGAGVYEQYF. The CDR3 coding sequence is TGCAGTGCTAGAGGTGCAGGGGTTTACGAGCAGTACTTC.

This clonotype appeared many times. The genes are TRBV7-6 and TRBJ2-1; 12 nucleotides align to TRBD2. Per the germline V gene, CDR1 is SGHVS and CDR2 is FNYEAQ. V lost 5 bases, J lost 1 base, and 12 bases stayed unmatched. The CDR3 has 19 amino acids. CDR3 in DNA: TGTGCCAGCAGCATAACTAGCGGGGGGACCCGGGGGTCCTACAATGAGCAGTTCTTC. This translates into CASSITSGGTRGSYNEQFF.

The chain employs TRBV24-1 and TRBJ2-7, with D possibly being TRBD2 (6 bases). Germline CDR1 reads KGHDR; CDR2 reads SFDVKD. V dropped 5 bases and J dropped 5 bases, with 15 bases sitting between them. The CDR3 length is 14 residues. CDR3 in DNA: TGTGCCACCAGTGCCCGACTAGTTCCCAACGAGCAGTACTTC. It translates to CATSARLVPNEQYF.

Note on this clonotype: One junction end does not reproduce the germline sequence, and a read error may be involved. This chain connects TRBV10-3 to TRBJ2-6; TRBD1 might be the D (5 bases). The CDR3 is made up of 16 amino acids. The germline gives CDR1 ENHRY, CDR2 SYGVKD. CDR3 sequence: CAISESGLPGANALTF. CDR3 sequence (DNA): TGTGCCATCAGTGAGTCTGGCCTCCCTGGGGCCAACGCCCTGACTTTC.

This clonotype was found once. The J gene is TRBJ2-5, the V gene TRBV25-1; TRBD1 agrees at 11 bases. Germline V lookup: CDR1 MGHDK, CDR2 SYGVNS. The CDR3 spans 15 residues. J gave up 6 bases and V 5 bases, and 8 bases lay outside the gene matches. CDR3 sequence reads: CASSSRTGGSKTQYF. The CDR3 nucleotides read TGTGCCAGCAGTTCCCGGACAGGGGGCAGTAAGACCCAGTACTTC.